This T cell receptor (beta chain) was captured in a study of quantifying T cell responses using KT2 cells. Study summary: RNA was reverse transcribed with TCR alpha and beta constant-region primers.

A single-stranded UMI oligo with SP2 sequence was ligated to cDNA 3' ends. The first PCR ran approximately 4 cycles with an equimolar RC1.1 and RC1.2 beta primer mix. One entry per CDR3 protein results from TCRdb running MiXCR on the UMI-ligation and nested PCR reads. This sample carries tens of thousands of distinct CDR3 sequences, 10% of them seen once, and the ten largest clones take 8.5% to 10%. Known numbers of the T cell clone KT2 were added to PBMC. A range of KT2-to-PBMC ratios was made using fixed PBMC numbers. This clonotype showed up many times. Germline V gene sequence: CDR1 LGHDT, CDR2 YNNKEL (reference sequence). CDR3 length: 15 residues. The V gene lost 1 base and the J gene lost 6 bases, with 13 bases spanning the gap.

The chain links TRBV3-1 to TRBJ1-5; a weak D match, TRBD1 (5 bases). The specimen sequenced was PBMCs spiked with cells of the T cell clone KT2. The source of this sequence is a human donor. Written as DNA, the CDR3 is TGTGCCAGCAGCCAAGGTACAGGTGGGTTTCAGCCCCAGCATTTT. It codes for CASSQGTGGFQPQHF.